This TCR beta chain was obtained from a study of cytomegalovirus exposure and HLA in healthy donors. Study-level information: The 95 to 150 validation repertoires, a later analysis reported, used the same platform as the roughly 710 first-cohort repertoires.

This CDR3 contains 16 residues. Trimming cost V 6 bases and J 0 bases, with 18 bases left between them. Germline-derived CDR1 and CDR2 are LNHDA and SQIVND (reference sequence). TCRdb's copy holds only in-frame clones and misses some; the assay was immunoSEQ multiplex PCR. Here the sample spans around 180,000 clones, approximately 85% being singletons. The source of this sequence is a woman between 18 and 29 years old in good health and CMV-seronegative. The sample consisted of PBMCs. V is TRBV19 and J is TRBJ2-7; no clear D. CDR3 coding DNA: TGTGCCAGTAGCCCTCTATCTACGAGGAGCTCCTACGAGCAGTACTTC. As protein: CASSPLSTRSSYEQYF.